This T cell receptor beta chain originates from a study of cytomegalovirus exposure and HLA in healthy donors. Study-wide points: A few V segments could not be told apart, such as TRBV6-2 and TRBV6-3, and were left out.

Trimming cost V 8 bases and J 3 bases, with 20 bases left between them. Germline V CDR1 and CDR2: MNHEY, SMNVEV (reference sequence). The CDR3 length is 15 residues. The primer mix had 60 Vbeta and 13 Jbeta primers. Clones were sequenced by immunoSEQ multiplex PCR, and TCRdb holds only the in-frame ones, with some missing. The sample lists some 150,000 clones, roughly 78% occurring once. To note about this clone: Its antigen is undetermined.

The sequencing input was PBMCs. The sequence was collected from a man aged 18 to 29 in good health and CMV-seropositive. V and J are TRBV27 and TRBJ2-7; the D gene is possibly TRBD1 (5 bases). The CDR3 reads CASEPRVGAGYEQYF. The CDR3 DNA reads TGTGCCAGCGAACCCCGGGTAGGGGCAGGCTACGAGCAGTACTTC.